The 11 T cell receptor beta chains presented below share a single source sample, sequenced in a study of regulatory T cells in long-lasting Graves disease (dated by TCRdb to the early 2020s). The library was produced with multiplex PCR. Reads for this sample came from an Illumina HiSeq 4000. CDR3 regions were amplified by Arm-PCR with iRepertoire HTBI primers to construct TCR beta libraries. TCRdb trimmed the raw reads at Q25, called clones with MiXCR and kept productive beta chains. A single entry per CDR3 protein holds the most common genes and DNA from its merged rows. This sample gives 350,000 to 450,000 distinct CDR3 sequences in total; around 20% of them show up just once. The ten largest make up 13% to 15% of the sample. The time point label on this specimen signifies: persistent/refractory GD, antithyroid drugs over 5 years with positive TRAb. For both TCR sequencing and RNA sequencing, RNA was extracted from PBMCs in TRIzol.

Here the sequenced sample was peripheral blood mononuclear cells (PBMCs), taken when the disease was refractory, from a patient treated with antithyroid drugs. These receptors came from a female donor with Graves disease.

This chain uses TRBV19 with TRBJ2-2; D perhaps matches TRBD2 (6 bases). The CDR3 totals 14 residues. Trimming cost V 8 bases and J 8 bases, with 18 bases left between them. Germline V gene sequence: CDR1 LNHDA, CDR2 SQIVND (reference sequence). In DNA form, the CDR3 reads TGTGCCAGTTCCAGTGGTGGGGGGTCGGGGGAGCTGTTTTTT. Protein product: CASSSGGGSGELFF.

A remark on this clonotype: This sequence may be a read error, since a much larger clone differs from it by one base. CDR3: CAWSRDSGKLFF. The CDR3 nucleotides are TGTGCCTGGAGTAGGGATAGCGGAAAACTGTTTTTT. The chain recombines TRBV30 with TRBJ1-4; no clear D. The CDR3 has 12 residues. Germline V gives CDR1 GTSNPN, CDR2 SVGIG (reference sequence). The germline V and J ends were trimmed by 2 bases and 10 bases, with 11 bases remaining between them.

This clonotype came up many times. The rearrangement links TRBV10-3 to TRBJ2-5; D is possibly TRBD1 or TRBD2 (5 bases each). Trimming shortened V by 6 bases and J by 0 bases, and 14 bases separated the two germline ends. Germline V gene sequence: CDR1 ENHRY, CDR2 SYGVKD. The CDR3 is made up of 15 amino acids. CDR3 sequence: CAIRTGTVDQETQYF. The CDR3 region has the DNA TGTGCCATCAGAACCGGGACGGTGGACCAAGAGACCCAGTACTTC.

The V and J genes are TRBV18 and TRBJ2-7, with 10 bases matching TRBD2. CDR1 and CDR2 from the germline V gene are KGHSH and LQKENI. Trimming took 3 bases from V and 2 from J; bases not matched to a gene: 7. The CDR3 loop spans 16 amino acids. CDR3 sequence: CASSPSGLAEPYEQYF. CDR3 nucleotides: TGTGCCAGCTCACCGTCAGGACTAGCGGAACCCTACGAGCAGTACTTC.

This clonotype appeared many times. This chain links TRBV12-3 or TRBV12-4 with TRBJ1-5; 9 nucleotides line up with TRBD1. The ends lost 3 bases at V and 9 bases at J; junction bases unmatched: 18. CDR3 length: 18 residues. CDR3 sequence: CASSLGGPGQGFPGPQHF. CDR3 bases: TGTGCCAGCAGTTTGGGGGGACCGGGACAGGGCTTCCCGGGGCCCCAGCATTTT.

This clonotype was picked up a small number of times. The CDR3 loop is CASSSREGETQYF. In DNA form, the CDR3 reads TGCGCCAGCAGCTCCAGGGAGGGTGAGACCCAGTACTTC. This chain links TRBV5-1 with TRBJ2-5, with 7 positions matching TRBD2. Trimming removed 3 bases from V and 5 bases from J; junction bases left unmatched: 4. In germline, CDR1 is SGHRS, CDR2 YFSETQ. The CDR3 is 13 residues long.

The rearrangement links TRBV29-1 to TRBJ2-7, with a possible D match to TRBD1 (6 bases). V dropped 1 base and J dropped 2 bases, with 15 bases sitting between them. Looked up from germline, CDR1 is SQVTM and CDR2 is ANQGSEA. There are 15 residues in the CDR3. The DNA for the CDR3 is TGCAGCGTTGAAGTCGACGACGGACAGACCTACGAGCAGTACTTC. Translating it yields CSVEVDDGQTYEQYF.

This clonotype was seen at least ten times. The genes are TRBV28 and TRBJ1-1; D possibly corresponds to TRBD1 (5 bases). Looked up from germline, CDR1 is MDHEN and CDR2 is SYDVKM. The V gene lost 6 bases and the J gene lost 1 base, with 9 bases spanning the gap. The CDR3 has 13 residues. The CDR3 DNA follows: TGTGCCAGCAGCAGAGGACAGAACACTGAAGCTTTCTTT. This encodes CASSRGQNTEAFF.

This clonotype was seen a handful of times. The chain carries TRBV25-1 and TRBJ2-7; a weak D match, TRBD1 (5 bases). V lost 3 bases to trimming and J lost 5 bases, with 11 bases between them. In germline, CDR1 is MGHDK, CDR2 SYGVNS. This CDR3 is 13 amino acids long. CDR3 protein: CASSDGALDEQYF. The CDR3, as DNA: TGTGCCAGCAGTGATGGGGCACTGGACGAGCAGTACTTC.

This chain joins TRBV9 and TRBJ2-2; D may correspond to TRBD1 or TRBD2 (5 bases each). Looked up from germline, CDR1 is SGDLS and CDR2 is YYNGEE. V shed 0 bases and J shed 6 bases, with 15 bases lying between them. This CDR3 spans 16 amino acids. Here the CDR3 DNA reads TGTGCCAGCAGCGTAGAGGTGGGGGTCAGCGCCGGGGAGCTGTTTTTT. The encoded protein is CASSVEVGVSAGELFF.

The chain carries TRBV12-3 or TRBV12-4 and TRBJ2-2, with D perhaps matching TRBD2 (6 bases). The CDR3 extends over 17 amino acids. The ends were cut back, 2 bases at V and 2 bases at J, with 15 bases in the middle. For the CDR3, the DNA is TGTGCCAGCAGTTTAACATCATTAGCGGATAACACCGGGGAGCTGTTTTTT. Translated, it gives CASSLTSLADNTGELFF.